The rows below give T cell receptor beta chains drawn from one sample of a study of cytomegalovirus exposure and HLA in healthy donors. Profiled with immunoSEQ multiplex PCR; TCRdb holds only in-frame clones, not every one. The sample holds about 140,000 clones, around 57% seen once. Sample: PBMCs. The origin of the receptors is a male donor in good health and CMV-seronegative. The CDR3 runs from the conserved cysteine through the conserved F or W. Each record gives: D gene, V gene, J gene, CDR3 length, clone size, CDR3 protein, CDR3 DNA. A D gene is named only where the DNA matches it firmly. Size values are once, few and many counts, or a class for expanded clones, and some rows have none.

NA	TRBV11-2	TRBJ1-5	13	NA	CASSSQTDEPQHF	TGTGCCAGCAGCTCCCAAACTGATGAGCCCCAGCATTTT
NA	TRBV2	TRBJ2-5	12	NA	CASRGSGETQYF	TGTGCCAGCCGAGGGAGTGGTGAGACCCAGTACTTC
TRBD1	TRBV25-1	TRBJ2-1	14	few	CASSVPTGGDEQFF	TGTGCCAGCAGTGTACCCACAGGGGGCGATGAGCAGTTCTTC
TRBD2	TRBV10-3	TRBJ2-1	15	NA	CAISVGLGGENEQFF	TGTGCCATCAGTGTGGGACTAGGGGGAGAGAATGAGCAGTTCTTC
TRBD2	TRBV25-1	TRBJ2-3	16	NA	CASSDGLAGDTDTQYF	TGTGCCAGCAGTGACGGTCTAGCGGGGGACACAGATACGCAGTATTTT
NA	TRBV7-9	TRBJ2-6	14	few	CAGQAHSGANVLTF	TGTGCCGGCCAGGCCCACTCTGGGGCCAACGTCCTGACTTTC
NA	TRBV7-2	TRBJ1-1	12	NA	CASRSQNDEAFF	TGTGCCAGCAGGTCACAGAACGATGAAGCTTTCTTT
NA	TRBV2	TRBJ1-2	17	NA	CASPARGLGWANYGYTF	TGTGCCAGCCCTGCACGGGGTTTGGGTTGGGCTAACTATGGCTACACCTTC
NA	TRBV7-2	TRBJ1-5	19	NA	CASSQSTWSGLVSNQPQHF	TGTGCCAGCAGCCAAAGTACATGGTCGGGGTTGGTTAGCAATCAGCCCCAGCATTTT
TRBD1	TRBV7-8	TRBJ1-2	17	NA	CASSLAFPGQGVGGYTF	TGTGCCAGCAGCTTAGCGTTTCCGGGACAGGGGGTTGGTGGCTACACCTTC
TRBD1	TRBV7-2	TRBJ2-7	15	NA	CASSYGQEVFHEQYF	TGTGCCAGCAGCTATGGACAGGAGGTTTTCCACGAGCAGTACTTC
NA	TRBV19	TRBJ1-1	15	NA	CASSILPVQNTEAFF	TGTGCCAGTAGTATATTGCCAGTTCAGAATACTGAAGCTTTCTTT
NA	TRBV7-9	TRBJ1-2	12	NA	CSSSSTGYGYTF	TGTTCCAGCAGCTCGACAGGTTATGGCTACACCTTC
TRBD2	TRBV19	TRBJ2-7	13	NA	CASRLRGESEQYF	TGTGCCAGTAGACTTCGGGGGGAATCCGAGCAGTACTTC
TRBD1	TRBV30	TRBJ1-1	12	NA	CAWSFGQGEAFF	TGTGCCTGGAGCTTTGGACAGGGAGAAGCTTTCTTT
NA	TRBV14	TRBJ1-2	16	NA	CASSPPTGSRGYGYTF	TGTGCCAGCAGCCCCCCGACAGGCTCTCGGGGCTATGGCTACACCTTC
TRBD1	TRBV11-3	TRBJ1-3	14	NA	CASSKTGAGNTIYF	TGTGCCAGCAGCAAAACAGGGGCTGGAAACACCATATATTTT
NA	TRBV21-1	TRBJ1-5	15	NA	CASPRDSFSNQPQHF	TGTGCCAGCCCCCGAGACAGCTTTAGCAATCAGCCCCAGCATTTT
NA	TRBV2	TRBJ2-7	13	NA	CASCQGSIGEQYF	TGTGCCAGCTGTCAGGGATCAATAGGCGAGCAGTACTTC
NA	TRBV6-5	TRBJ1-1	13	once	CASGRGHDTEAFF	TGTGCCAGCGGGCGGGGCCATGACACTGAAGCTTTCTTT
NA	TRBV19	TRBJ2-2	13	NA	CASSGGNTGELFF	TGTGCCAGTAGCGGGGGTAACACCGGGGAGCTGTTTTTT
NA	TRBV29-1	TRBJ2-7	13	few	CSVVSGDGYEQYF	TGCAGCGTTGTGTCAGGGGATGGCTACGAGCAGTACTTC
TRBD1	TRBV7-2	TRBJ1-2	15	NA	CASSLQGALRDGYTF	TGTGCCAGCAGCTTACAGGGGGCGCTAAGGGATGGCTACACCTTC
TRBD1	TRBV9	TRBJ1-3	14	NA	CASSVEDRANTIYF	TGTGCCAGCAGCGTAGAGGACAGGGCAAACACCATATATTTT
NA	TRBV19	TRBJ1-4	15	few	CASSPPDIDNEKLFF	TGTGCCAGTAGCCCCCCCGACATCGATAATGAAAAACTGTTTTTT
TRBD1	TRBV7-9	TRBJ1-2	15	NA	CASSLYRGQNYGYTF	TGTGCCAGCAGCTTATACAGGGGGCAGAACTATGGCTACACCTTC
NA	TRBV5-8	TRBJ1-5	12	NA	CASSSGYQPQHF	TGTGCCAGCAGCTCGGGGTATCAGCCCCAGCATTTT
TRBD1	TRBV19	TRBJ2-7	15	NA	CASSTGTGVRSVQYF	TGTGCCAGTAGTACCGGGACAGGGGTTCGGTCCGTGCAGTACTTC
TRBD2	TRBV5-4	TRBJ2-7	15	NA	CASSHGGLAAYEQYF	TGTGCCAGCAGCCATGGTGGGCTAGCGGCCTACGAGCAGTACTTC
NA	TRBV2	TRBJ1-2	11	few	CASSDRMDYTF	TGTGCCAGCAGTGACAGGATGGACTACACCTTC
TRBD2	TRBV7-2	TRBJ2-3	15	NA	CASSFLSGGTNTQYF	TGTGCCAGCAGCTTTTTAAGCGGGGGGACTAATACGCAGTATTTT
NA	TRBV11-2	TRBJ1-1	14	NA	CASSLAGAGTEAFF	TGTGCCAGCAGCTTAGCAGGGGCGGGCACTGAAGCTTTCTTT
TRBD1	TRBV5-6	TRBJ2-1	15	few	CASSWTGGPYNEQFF	TGTGCCAGCAGCTGGACAGGGGGACCCTACAATGAGCAGTTCTTC
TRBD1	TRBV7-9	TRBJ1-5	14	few	CASSWGQAGQPQHF	TGTGCCAGCAGCTGGGGACAGGCTGGTCAGCCCCAGCATTTT
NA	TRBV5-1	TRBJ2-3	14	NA	CASSTMADTDTQYF	TGCGCCAGCAGCACCATGGCAGACACAGATACGCAGTATTTT
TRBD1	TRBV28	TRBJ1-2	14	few	CASSPSRDRGGYTF	TGTGCCAGCAGTCCATCCCGGGACAGGGGTGGCTACACCTTC
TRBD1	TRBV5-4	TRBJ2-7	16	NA	CASSLALGTGPSEQYF	TGTGCCAGCAGCTTGGCCTTGGGGACAGGCCCCTCCGAGCAGTACTTC
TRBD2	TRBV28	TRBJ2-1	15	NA	CASSLSTSGPNEQFF	TGTGCCAGCAGTTTATCGACTAGCGGGCCCAATGAGCAGTTCTTC
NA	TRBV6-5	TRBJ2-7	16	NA	CASSYSRQPLTYEQYF	TGTGCCAGCAGTTACTCGAGACAGCCTCTGACCTACGAGCAGTACTTC
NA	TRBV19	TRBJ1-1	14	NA	CASSITGRRTEAFF	TGTGCCAGTAGTATCACGGGAAGGCGCACTGAAGCTTTCTTT
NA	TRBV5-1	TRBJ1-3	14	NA	CASSRDSSGNTIYF	TGCGCCAGCAGCCGTGACAGCTCTGGAAACACTATATATTTT
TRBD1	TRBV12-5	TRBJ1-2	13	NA	CASGLGTGDGYTF	TGTGCTAGTGGATTAGGGACAGGAGATGGCTACACCTTC
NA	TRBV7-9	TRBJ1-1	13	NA	CASTFSGGTEAFF	TGTGCCAGCACCTTCTCTGGCGGGACTGAAGCTTTCTTT
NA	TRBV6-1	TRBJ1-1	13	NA	CASRRQTNTEAFF	TGTGCCAGCAGGCGCCAGACAAACACTGAAGCTTTCTTT
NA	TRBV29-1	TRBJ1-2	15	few	CSVEIGRLANYGYTF	TGCAGCGTTGAAATAGGCAGGTTAGCTAACTATGGCTACACCTTC
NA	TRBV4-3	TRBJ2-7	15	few	CASSQDPASSYEQYF	TGCGCCAGCAGCCAAGATCCTGCTAGCTCCTACGAGCAGTACTTC
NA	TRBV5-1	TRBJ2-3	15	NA	CASSSRLTSTDTQYF	TGCGCCAGCAGCTCCCGGCTGACTAGCACAGATACGCAGTATTTT
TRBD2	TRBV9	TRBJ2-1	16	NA	CASSPSTGGPDNEQFF	TGTGCCAGCAGCCCCTCGACGGGGGGTCCCGACAATGAGCAGTTCTTC
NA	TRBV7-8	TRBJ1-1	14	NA	CASSLAEANTEAFF	TGTGCCAGCAGCTTAGCGGAGGCAAACACTGAAGCTTTCTTT
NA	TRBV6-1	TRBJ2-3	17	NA	CASSGHFPGVKSDTQYF	TGTGCCAGCAGTGGCCATTTTCCGGGGGTTAAATCCGATACGCAGTATTTT
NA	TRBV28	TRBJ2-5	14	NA	CASSLGQLQETQYF	TGTGCCAGCAGTTTAGGGCAGCTACAAGAGACCCAGTACTTC
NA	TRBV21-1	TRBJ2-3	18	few	CASSKRILQGAHTDTQYF	TGTGCCAGCAGCAAACGGATCCTACAGGGGGCGCACACAGATACGCAGTATTTT